This section outlines one T cell receptor (beta chain) sequence together with its context. Antigen unknown. Looked up from germline, CDR1 is DFQATT and CDR2 is SNEGSKA (reference sequence). CDR3 length: 14 residues. Trimming took 0 bases from V and 6 from J, leaving 12 bases between them. These data originate in a study of T cell repertoires in cytomegalovirus infection. Study in general: Public TCR beta signatures were indicative of both CMV infection and a matching HLA type. Overall study results and limits: Summed frequency of shared TCR beta families picked out CMV carriers who also had the relevant HLA. HLA-C-restricted CMV-specific TCR beta clonotypes were dominant in the ex vivo response.

TCRdb analysed the reads with MiXCR anew, one entry per CDR3 protein. Of 450,000 to 550,000 distinct CDR3 sequences in the sample, more than 40% are singletons; the top ten hold roughly two fifths. V usage is TRBV20-1 and J usage is TRBJ1-5, with unresolved D. This receptor was obtained from a human donor in good health (CMV status not recorded). Some clones in this sample may be carry-over from other donors' samples. The starting material was cultured PBMCs, obtained from culture after CMV antigen stimulation. Here the CDR3 reads CSARDGRVGQPQHF. The CDR3, as DNA: TGCAGTGCTAGAGATGGGCGGGTGGGTCAGCCCCAGCATTTT.